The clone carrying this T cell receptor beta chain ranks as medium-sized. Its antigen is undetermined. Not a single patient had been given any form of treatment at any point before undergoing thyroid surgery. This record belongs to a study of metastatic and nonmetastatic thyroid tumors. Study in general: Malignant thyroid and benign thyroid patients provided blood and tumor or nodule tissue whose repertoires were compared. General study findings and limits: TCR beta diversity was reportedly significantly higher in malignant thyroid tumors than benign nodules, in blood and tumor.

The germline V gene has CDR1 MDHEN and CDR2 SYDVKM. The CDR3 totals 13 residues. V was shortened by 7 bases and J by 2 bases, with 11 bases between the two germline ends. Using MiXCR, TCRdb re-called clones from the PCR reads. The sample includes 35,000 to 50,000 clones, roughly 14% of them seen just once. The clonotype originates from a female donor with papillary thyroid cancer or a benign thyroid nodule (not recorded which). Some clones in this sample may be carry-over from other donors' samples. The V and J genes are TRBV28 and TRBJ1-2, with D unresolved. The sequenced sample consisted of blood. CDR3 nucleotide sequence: TGTGCCAGCAACTGGGGAGGGAACTATGGCTACACCTTC. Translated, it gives CASNWGGNYGYTF.